This T cell receptor beta chain was profiled in a study of blood T cell repertoires in COVID-19. Background on the study: COVID-19 samples, acute and convalescent, were from the United States, Italy and Spain. Nucleic acid was either cDNA or gDNA, and it came from T cells, B-cell-depleted T cells, or PBMCs.

V gave up 7 bases and J gave up 3 bases, with 21 bases separating them. Germline-derived CDR1 and CDR2 are SQVTM and ANQGSEA. The CDR3 contains 15 residues. Seattle patients were enrolled during active infection and followed longitudinally. Authors' data handling: Reference gene primer amplification gave nucleated cell count estimates. The assay was immunoSEQ multiplex PCR, and TCRdb's table has in-frame clones only and misses some. V and J calls and clone size follow that table, whereas D and trimming were derived from the DNA. The sample shows more than 300,000 clones, around nine tenths of them seen only once.

The receptor's source is a woman in her seventies with COVID-19, enrolled during active disease. Sequences were obtained from peripheral blood. This chain joins TRBV29-1 and TRBJ1-1; TRBD1 is a possible D gene (6 bases). The CDR3, as DNA: TGCAGCGGTTACCCCTCAGGGGCGTCGGACACTGAAGCTTTCTTT. It is translated as CSGYPSGASDTEAFF.